Presented here are 30 T cell receptor beta chains from one specimen sequenced in a study of blood T cell repertoires in COVID-19. The protocol was immunoSEQ multiplex PCR, while the TCRdb copy is restricted to in-frame clones and leaves out a portion. The sample includes around 140,000 clones, roughly 86% of them seen just once. The material sequenced was PBMCs or T cells enriched from blood (not recorded which). The source is a woman aged 45-60 years with acute COVID-19.

This clone was seen more than once but under ten times. The chain is built from TRBV10-2 and TRBJ1-2; 7 bases are a match to TRBD1. Germline CDR1 reads WSHSY; CDR2 reads SAAADI. The CDR3 sequence is 18 residues long. Losses at the gene ends were 4 bases for V and 4 bases for J; bases not matched to a gene: 18. Here the CDR3 reads CASSGPGERRGVSYGYTF. In DNA, the CDR3 is TGCGCCAGCAGTGGGCCCGGTGAACGCAGGGGGGTTAGCTATGGCTACACCTTC.

The chain recombines TRBV27 with TRBJ2-7; 10 nucleotides align to TRBD2. V shed 2 bases, J shed 4 bases, and the junction held 5 bases outside the gene matches. Germline V gives CDR1 MNHEY, CDR2 SMNVEV (reference sequence). This CDR3 contains 15 residues. The CDR3 sequence: CASSLQREGVYEQYF. CDR3 in DNA: TGTGCCAGCAGTTTACAGCGGGAGGGGGTATACGAGCAGTACTTC.

This rearrangement joins TRBV19 to TRBJ2-2; 13 nucleotides line up with TRBD2. CDR1 LNHDA and CDR2 SQIVND come from the germline V gene (reference sequence). The V segment lost 4 bases and the J segment 5 bases; nucleotides outside the gene matches: 4. The CDR3 runs 16 residues. CDR3 bases: TGTGCCAGTAGTAGCGGACTAGCGGGAGTGACCGGGGAGCTGTTTTTT. Its protein is CASSSGLAGVTGELFF.

The V call is TRBV5-1, the J call TRBJ1-2, with 7 bases lining up with TRBD1. The germline gives CDR1 SGHRS, CDR2 YFSETQ. This CDR3 has 17 amino acids. V lost 5 bases and J lost 1; bases outside the gene matches: 14. CDR3 sequence (DNA): TGCGCCAGCAGACGAACCGGGACAGTGCCTTTTAACTATGGCTACACCTTC. Residues: CASRRTGTVPFNYGYTF.

The rearrangement joins TRBV30 to TRBJ1-5; D is unclear. The CDR3 is 13 residues long. CDR1 is GTSNPN, CDR2 SVGIG, per germline (reference sequence). V was cut by 0 bases and J by 7 bases, with 10 bases left in between. The CDR3 nucleotides read TGTGCCTGGAGTGTACTGGCGGGGCAGCCCCAGCATTTT. Residues: CAWSVLAGQPQHF. Full variable domain (missing parts from reference TRBV30 and TRBJ1-5): SQTIHQWPATLVQPVGSPLSLECTVEGTSNPNLYWYRQAAGRGLQLLFYSVGIGQISSEVPQNLSASRPQDRQFILSSKKLLLSDSGFYLCAWSVLAGQPQHFGDGTRLSIL.

The chain carries TRBV10-2 and TRBJ2-7, with 11 nucleotides matching TRBD2. Trimming took 6 bases from V and 3 from J; bases not matched to a gene: 4. This CDR3 has 14 residues. Germline CDR1 and CDR2: WSHSY and SAAADI. The CDR3: CASSGSGGGYEQYF. In DNA form, the CDR3 reads TGCGCCAGCAGCGGTAGCGGGGGGGGCTACGAGCAGTACTTC.

This rearrangement joins TRBV7-2 to TRBJ1-4, with 9 bases identical to TRBD1. Germline V gene lookup returns CDR1 SGHTA and CDR2 FQGNSA. The V and J ends lost 6 bases and 10 bases, in that order; junction bases with no gene match: 9. The CDR3 is made up of 14 amino acids. The CDR3 DNA sequence: TGTGCCAGCAGTCCGGACAGGGGCCGGGGAAAACTGTTTTTT. This sequence encodes CASSPDRGRGKLFF.

The CDR3 DNA reads as TGCGCCAGCAGCCTACTAGCGGGGGGAACCTACGAGCAGTACTTC. The encoded protein is CASSLLAGGTYEQYF. The V gene is TRBV4-1, the J gene TRBJ2-7; 12 nucleotides match TRBD2. Germline V CDR1 and CDR2: MGHRA, YSYEKL. The CDR3 is made up of 15 amino acids. Trimming cost V 4 bases and J 2 bases; bases outside gene matches: 3.

The chain joins TRBV19 to TRBJ1-6, with TRBD1 matching over 8 bases. The germline gives CDR1 LNHDA, CDR2 SQIVND (reference sequence). The CDR3 contains 14 residues. V was clipped by 5 bases and J by 7 bases; unmatched bases: 4. CDR3 sequence: CASSLGQENSPLHF. CDR3 DNA sequence: TGTGCCAGTAGTCTGGGACAGGAGAATTCACCCCTCCACTTT.

The chain recombines TRBV5-4 with TRBJ1-6; TRBD1 matches 7 bases. The CDR3 runs 16 residues. The germline V gene has CDR1 SGHNT and CDR2 YYREEE (reference sequence). The ends lost 3 bases at V and 1 base at J; junction bases unmatched: 4. CDR3 nucleotide sequence: TGTGCCAGCAGCTGGGGGACAGAATCCTATAATTCACCCCTCCACTTT. Translated: CASSWGTESYNSPLHF.

The chain employs TRBV7-3 and TRBJ2-2; 8 positions match TRBD2. J gave up 4 bases and V 5 bases, and 12 bases lay outside the gene matches. Looked up from germline, CDR1 is SGHTA and CDR2 is FQGTGA. The length of the CDR3 is 17 residues. In DNA, the CDR3 is TGTGCCAGCAGCCCTAAAGTGGGACTAGGCCCCACCGGGGAGCTGTTTTTT. Its translation: CASSPKVGLGPTGELFF.

The CDR3 is CASSLQGYEQFF. The CDR3 DNA sequence: TGTGCCAGCAGTTTACAGGGTTATGAGCAGTTCTTC. The rearrangement uses TRBV12-3 or TRBV12-4 and TRBJ2-1; weak D call: TRBD1 (5 bases). CDR3 length: 12 amino acids. Between the trimmed V and J ends, which lost 2 bases and 8 bases, there was a span of 7 bases.

The CDR3 protein is CSAAEDTYGAFF. The CDR3, as DNA: TGCAGCGCCGCAGAGGACACCTACGGGGCTTTCTTT. This sequence joins TRBV29-1 and TRBJ1-1, with a tentative D call TRBD1 (5 bases). There are 12 residues in the CDR3. Germline V gene sequence: CDR1 SQVTM, CDR2 ANQGSEA. V lost 7 bases and J lost 11, with 20 bases in between. Full variable domain (remainder filled in from reference TRBV29-1 and TRBJ1-1): SAVISQKPSRDICQRGTSLTIQCQVDSQVTMMFWYRQQPGQSLTLIATANQGSEATYESGFVIDKFPISRPNLTFSTLTVSNMSPEDSSIYLCSAAEDTYGAFFGQGTRLTVV.

This chain links TRBV5-1 with TRBJ2-3; 13 bases map to TRBD2. The CDR3 length is 18 residues. With V trimmed by 3 bases and J by 2 bases, 9 bases remained unmatched. Germline V gives CDR1 SGHRS, CDR2 YFSETQ. The CDR3 region is CASSSTGLAGASTDTQYF. The CDR3, as DNA: TGCGCCAGCAGCTCAACCGGACTAGCGGGGGCTTCCACAGATACGCAGTATTTT.

The rearrangement uses TRBV2 and TRBJ2-5, with TRBD2 matching 7 bases. Germline CDR1 and CDR2: SNHLY and FYNNEI. CDR3 length: 12 residues. After removal of 7 bases from V and 5 bases from J, the junction contained 4 bases not matched to a gene. The CDR3 DNA reads as TGTGCCAGCAAGCGGGAAGGGGAGACCCAGTACTTC. It codes for CASKREGETQYF.

The rearrangement uses TRBV19 and TRBJ2-1; 12 bases are a match to TRBD2. V was clipped by 4 bases and J by 14 bases; unmatched bases: 12. CDR3 size: 15 residues. Per the germline V gene, CDR1 is LNHDA and CDR2 is SQIVND (reference sequence). CDR3 in DNA: TGTGCCAGTAGTACCCCCCCGGGACTAGCGGGTCCCGAGTTCTTC. Protein: CASSTPPGLAGPEFF.

J is TRBJ2-7 and V is TRBV29-1, with TRBD1 matching 9 bases. V lost 1 base, J lost 5 bases, and 21 bases stayed unmatched. The germline gives CDR1 SQVTM, CDR2 ANQGSEA. The CDR3 is made up of 19 amino acids. CDR3 DNA sequence: TGCAGCGTTGAAGTCTATCGGACAGGGGTCAATACAGGTAGGAACGAGCAGTACTTC. Its protein is CSVEVYRTGVNTGRNEQYF.

The chain joins TRBV6-5 to TRBJ2-7; the D gene is possibly TRBD2 (5 bases). Germline-derived CDR1 and CDR2 are MNHEY and SVGAGI. The CDR3 sequence is 14 residues long. With 6 bases removed from V and 0 bases from J, the gap between germline ends came to 12 bases. The CDR3 DNA is TGTGCCAGCAGGTTAGCGCTGAGCTCCTACGAGCAGTACTTC. This sequence encodes CASRLALSSYEQYF.

V is TRBV19 and J is TRBJ2-1; the match to TRBD2 covers 10 bases. CDR3 size: 16 residues. Germline lookup yields CDR1 LNHDA and CDR2 SQIVND (reference sequence). V lost 5 bases, J lost 7 bases, and 11 bases stayed unmatched. CDR3: CASSPSRTSGRNEQFF. In DNA, the CDR3 is TGTGCCAGTAGTCCCTCAAGGACTAGCGGAAGGAATGAGCAGTTCTTC.

The chain couples TRBV30 to TRBJ1-2, with TRBD1 identical over 9 bases. The length of the CDR3 is 13 residues. The V gene's germline CDR1 is GTSNPN and CDR2 SVGIG (reference sequence). The ends lost 2 bases at V and 6 bases at J; junction bases unmatched: 4. The CDR3 DNA is TGTGCCTGGAGTAGACAGGGGGGGAATGGCTACACCTTC. This codes for CAWSRQGGNGYTF.

The chain carries TRBV5-1 and TRBJ1-2, with TRBD1 matching over 8 bases. CDR3 length equals 15 residues. Germline V gene data show CDR1 as SGHRS and CDR2 as YFSETQ. The J segment lost 1 base and the V segment lost 4 bases, leaving 6 bases of the junction unmatched. The CDR3, as DNA: TGCGCCAGCAGCGGTGGGACAGGAGATAACTATGGCTACACCTTC. Encoded protein: CASSGGTGDNYGYTF.

The V call is TRBV7-9, the J call TRBJ1-2; D may be TRBD1 (5 bases). The CDR3 contains 12 residues. Germline values: CDR1 SEHNR, CDR2 FQNEAQ (reference sequence). V lost 5 bases, J lost 7 bases, and 11 bases lay in between. Here the CDR3 reads CASSLTGTGYTF. In DNA form, the CDR3 reads TGTGCCAGCAGCCTAACAGGAACTGGCTACACCTTC.

This clone was observed once. The gene calls are TRBV19 and TRBJ1-1, with D unresolved. Between the trimmed V and J ends, which lost 6 bases and 0 bases, there was a span of 8 bases. In germline, CDR1 is LNHDA, CDR2 SQIVND (reference sequence). This CDR3 comprises 13 residues. The CDR3 region has the DNA TGTGCCAGTAGCTACGATATGAACACTGAAGCTTTCTTT. This codes for CASSYDMNTEAFF.

The chain is built from TRBV7-3 and TRBJ2-1; 9 nucleotides align to TRBD1. The ends lost 5 bases at V and 2 bases at J; junction bases unmatched: 7. Germline V gene lookup returns CDR1 SGHTA and CDR2 FQGTGA. This CDR3 contains 16 residues. This CDR3 reads CASSPGQGIPYNEQFF. Here the CDR3 DNA reads TGTGCCAGCAGCCCGGGACAGGGTATACCCTACAATGAGCAGTTCTTC.

The rearrangement joins TRBV3-1 (or the pseudogene TRBV3-2) to TRBJ1-3; D is possibly TRBD1 (5 bases). Germline CDR1 LGHDT, CDR2 YNNKEL (reference sequence). V was shortened by 0 bases and J by 4 bases, with 25 bases between the two germline ends. There are 20 residues in the CDR3. The CDR3: CASSQELTETQHINGNTIYF. The CDR3 DNA reads TGTGCCAGCAGCCAAGAGTTGACAGAGACCCAGCATATTAACGGAAACACCATATATTTT.

CDR3 bases: TGTGCCAGCTCGCTTAGCGGGAGGACCTCGTTTGAGCAGTTCTTC. Amino acid sequence: CASSLSGRTSFEQFF. This rearrangement joins TRBV18 to TRBJ2-1; 10 bases fit TRBD2. Germline V gives CDR1 KGHSH, CDR2 LQKENI. V lost 6 bases to trimming and J lost 9 bases; unmatched junction nucleotides: 11. The CDR3 covers 15 residues. The whole variable domain, filled in from reference TRBV18 and TRBJ2-1, reads NAGVMQNPRHLVRRRGQEARLRCSPMKGHSHVYWYRQLPEEGLKFMVYLQKENIIDESGMPKERFSAEFPKEGPSILRIQQVVRGDSAAYFCASSLSGRTSFEQFFGPGTRLTVL.

The V call is TRBV9, the J call TRBJ1-6; D is perhaps TRBD1 (5 bases). The CDR3 extends over 15 amino acids. The V and J ends lost 0 bases and 8 bases respectively, with 12 bases between them. Germline V gene sequence: CDR1 SGDLS, CDR2 YYNGEE. DNA of the CDR3: TGTGCCAGCAGCGTAGGTGGGGGGGAGGATTCACCCCTCCACTTT. Amino acids: CASSVGGGEDSPLHF.

The CDR3 DNA follows: TGTGCCTGGCGAAACAGGGGCCCTAGCGACGAGCAGTACTTC. Translating it yields CAWRNRGPSDEQYF. V usage is TRBV30 and J usage is TRBJ2-7; D perhaps matches TRBD1 (7 bases). The CDR3 spans 14 residues. V dropped 5 bases and J dropped 5 bases, with 19 bases sitting between them. Germline V CDR1 and CDR2: GTSNPN, SVGIG (reference sequence).

This chain joins TRBV5-5 and TRBJ1-2; 7 bases are shared with TRBD1. CDR3 length equals 15 residues. Germline V gene data show CDR1 as SGHKS and CDR2 as YYEKEE (reference sequence). The V gene end was trimmed by 4 bases and the J gene end by 0 bases; junction bases not matched to a gene: 6. The CDR3 sequence is CASSGTAGANYGYTF. The CDR3 DNA sequence: TGTGCCAGCAGCGGGACAGCAGGGGCTAACTATGGCTACACCTTC.

V usage is TRBV29-1 and J usage is TRBJ1-2; 8 nucleotides align to TRBD1. Looked up from germline, CDR1 is SQVTM and CDR2 is ANQGSEA. V lost 8 bases, J lost 8 bases, and 19 bases stayed unmatched. The CDR3 length is 15 residues. CDR3 residues: CSSARLGQGTRGYTF. Here the CDR3 DNA reads TGCAGCTCGGCCCGCCTCGGACAGGGTACGAGAGGCTACACCTTC.